The source of this T cell receptor beta chain is a study of CD4 T cells in relation to SARS-CoV-2 and coronaviruses. Study at large: The HLA restriction of the shared crossreactive spike epitopes was mapped. Study-wide points: The cross-reactivity analysis covered only spike protein, not other viral proteins. Pre-pandemic and post-infection samples never came from the same donor.

Generated by immunoSEQ multiplex PCR, the TCRdb table keeps only in-frame clones and is missing some. This table has tens of thousands of clones, approximately 87% appearing once. Note on this clone: Its antigen remains unidentified.

The CDR3 length is 13 residues. Germline V gene data show CDR1 as SGHDT and CDR2 as YYEEEE. V was clipped by 4 bases and J by 4 bases, with 11 bases between them. Naive or memory CD4+ cells were cultured 1:1 with T cell-depleted PBMCs plus CEF. The chain employs TRBV5-6 and TRBJ2-5; no reliable D call. This sequence originates from an adult with COVID-19. The sequencing input was naive CD4+ T cells from PBMCs, cultured in vitro. Stated subset: naive CD4+ T cells isolated by negative enrichment. CDR3 coding DNA: TGTGCCAGCAGCCCACCCATACGAGAGACCCAGTACTTC. It specifies CASSPPIRETQYF. The whole variable domain, remainder taken from reference TRBV5-6 and TRBJ2-5, is DAGVTQSPTHLIKTRGQQVTLRCSPKSGHDTVSWYQQALGQGPQFIFQYYEEEERQRGNFPDRFSGHQFPNYSSELNVNALLLGDSALYLCASSPPIRETQYFGPGTRLLVL.